Presented here are 28 T cell receptor beta chains from one specimen sequenced in a study of shared clonotypes between healthy human individuals. Assay used: immunoSEQ multiplex PCR; TCRdb lists only in-frame clones, some missing. The sample shows some 650,000 clones, about 97% of them seen only once. The sequencing sample was made of naive CD4+ T cells sorted from blood. Stated subset: CD45RA+ positively selected. Receptor source: a woman younger than 45 in good health.

This chain links TRBV28 with TRBJ2-4, with unresolved D. In germline, CDR1 is MDHEN, CDR2 SYDVKM. V was cut by 5 bases and J by 2 bases, with 10 bases left in between. The CDR3 is made up of 14 amino acids. For the CDR3, the DNA is TGTGCCAGCAGTCCCCCCGTGCCCAAAAACATTCAGTACTTC. As protein: CASSPPVPKNIQYF.

This chain uses TRBV7-6 with TRBJ2-3; TRBD2 matches at 12 bases. Germline V lookup: CDR1 SGHVS, CDR2 FNYEAQ. CDR3 length equals 16 residues. Unmatched junction bases numbered 3, after V lost 3 bases and J lost 2 bases. The CDR3 coding sequence is TGTGCCAGCAGCTTCCGGACTAGCGGGGCCACAGATACGCAGTATTTT. It translates to CASSFRTSGATDTQYF. Combining the CDR3 with reference TRBV7-6 and TRBJ2-3 gives the whole variable domain GAGVSQSPRYKVTKRGQDVALRCDPISGHVSLYWYRQALGQGPEFLTYFNYEAQQDKSGLPNDRFSAERPEGSISTLTIQRTEQRDSAMYRCASSFRTSGATDTQYFGPGTRLTVL.

The chain combines TRBV6-1 with TRBJ2-7; the D call may be TRBD1 or TRBD2 (6 bases each). V was pared by 7 bases and J by 0 bases, with 10 bases between. Germline CDR1 reads MNHNS; CDR2 reads SASEGT. CDR3 size: 13 residues. CDR3 loop: CASMRDTSYEQYF. For the CDR3, the DNA is TGTGCCAGCATGCGGGACACCTCCTACGAGCAGTACTTC.

Of note for this clone: The identical CDR3 is also encoded by other nucleotide sequences in the sample. The chain couples TRBV6-1 to TRBJ2-7; no firm D call. The CDR3 sequence is 13 residues long. Between the trimmed V and J ends, which lost 2 bases and 3 bases, there was a span of 8 bases. Germline assignment: CDR1 MNHNS and CDR2 SASEGT. The CDR3 region has the DNA TGTGCCAGCAGTGAACGTCAACTCTACGAGCAGTACTTC. Translation gives CASSERQLYEQYF.

The chain joins TRBV28 to TRBJ1-3, with D possibly being TRBD1 (6 bases). Trimming left V 3 bases short and J 4 bases short, with 16 bases between. CDR1 and CDR2 (germline): MDHEN, SYDVKM. The CDR3 extends over 16 amino acids. CDR3 amino acids: CASSLGTRVVGNTIYF. CDR3 coding DNA: TGTGCCAGCAGTTTGGGGACACGGGTTGTGGGAAACACCATATATTTT.

V gene TRBV11-2 combines with J gene TRBJ2-7, with D perhaps being TRBD1 or TRBD2 (5 bases each). CDR3 length equals 16 residues. V lost 5 bases to trimming and J lost 2 bases, with 19 bases between them. CDR1 and CDR2 (germline): SGHAT, FQNNGV. The CDR3 nucleotides read TGTGCCAGCAGCCCACTTACCGGGGCGGGTCCCTACGAGCAGTACTTC. Protein product: CASSPLTGAGPYEQYF.

V and J are TRBV6-1 and TRBJ2-3; 14 nucleotides align to TRBD2. The CDR3 sequence is 20 residues long. Losses at the gene ends were 1 base for V and 4 bases for J; bases not matched to a gene: 13. Germline CDR1 and CDR2: MNHNS and SASEGT. CDR3 protein: CASSEDSRLAGGPVSDTQYF. In nucleotides, the CDR3 is TGTGCCAGCAGTGAAGACAGCAGACTAGCGGGAGGGCCAGTTTCAGATACGCAGTATTTT.

This clone has a single count. The chain uses TRBV7-3 and TRBJ2-7, with no clear D. V was pared by 2 bases and J by 2 bases, with 7 bases between. CDR1 is SGHTA and CDR2 is FQGTGA in the germline V gene. The CDR3 spans 13 residues. The CDR3 is CASSLSGPYEQYF. CDR3 nucleotides: TGTGCCAGCAGCTTATCCGGGCCCTACGAGCAGTACTTC.

Concerning this clone itself: Other DNA sequences from this sample encode an identical CDR3 as well. The J gene is TRBJ2-1, the V gene TRBV5-1; no clear D gene. Germline V gene sequence: CDR1 SGHRS, CDR2 YFSETQ. CDR3 size: 13 residues. V lost 0 bases and J 2 bases, leaving 3 bases between the germline ends. CDR3 sequence: CASSLVPYNEQFF. The CDR3 bases are TGCGCCAGCAGCTTGGTACCCTACAATGAGCAGTTCTTC.

The V and J genes are TRBV28 and TRBJ2-3; 9 nucleotides agree with TRBD1. Trimming removed 6 bases from V and 1 base from J; junction bases left unmatched: 5. Per germline, CDR1 MDHEN and CDR2 SYDVKM. The CDR3 is made up of 15 amino acids. DNA of the CDR3: TGTGCCAGCAGCCTAACAGGGGGCCGCACAGATACGCAGTATTTT. Translating gives CASSLTGGRTDTQYF.

This sequence joins TRBV9 and TRBJ1-2, with TRBD1 matching over 9 bases. The length of the CDR3 is 16 residues. V trimming: 5 bases; J trimming: 2 bases; junction bases outside the gene matches: 10. CDR1 and CDR2 from the germline V gene are SGDLS and YYNGEE. The chain's CDR3 is CASSSGTGQLNYGYTF. The DNA for the CDR3 is TGTGCCAGCAGTTCCGGGACAGGGCAATTAAACTATGGCTACACCTTC. The full variable domain, in which reference TRBV9 and TRBJ1-2 provide the parts outside the CDR3, is DSGVTQTPKHLITATGQRVTLRCSPRSGDLSVYWYQQSLDQGLQFLIQYYNGEERAKGNILERFSAQQFPDLHSELNLSSLELGDSALYFCASSSGTGQLNYGYTFGSGTRLTVV.

This rearrangement joins TRBV5-1 to TRBJ2-2; D unresolved. This CDR3 is built from 18 residues. Between the trimmed V and J ends, which lost 2 bases and 0 bases, there was a span of 17 bases. Per the germline V gene, CDR1 is SGHRS and CDR2 is YFSETQ. CDR3 sequence: CASSLESWAAANTGELFF. The CDR3 DNA is TGCGCCAGCAGCTTAGAATCTTGGGCAGCCGCGAACACCGGGGAGCTGTTTTTT.

The rearrangement uses TRBV6-6 and TRBJ2-1; D possibly matches TRBD1 or TRBD2 (5 bases each). CDR1 MNHNY and CDR2 SVGAGI come from the germline V gene (reference sequence). This CDR3 is 12 amino acids long. Trimming took 4 bases from V and 7 from J, leaving 8 bases between them. This chain's CDR3 is CASSSWGNEQFF. As DNA, the CDR3 is TGTGCCAGCAGTTCATGGGGGAATGAGCAGTTCTTC.

This chain connects TRBV2 to TRBJ1-5; perhaps TRBD1 as D (5 bases). CDR3 size: 13 residues. Germline loops: CDR1 SNHLY, CDR2 FYNNEI. V was pared by 6 bases and J by 2 bases, with 8 bases between. DNA for the CDR3: TGTGCCAGCAGCGCACAGGGCAATCAGCCCCAGCATTTT. This codes for CASSAQGNQPQHF. Filled out from reference TRBV2 and TRBJ1-5, the complete variable domain reads EPEVTQTPSHQVTQMGQEVILRCVPISNHLYFYWYRQILGQKVEFLVSFYNNEISEKSEIFDDQFSVERPDGSNFTLKIRSTKLEDSAMYFCASSAQGNQPQHFGDGTRLSIL.

In DNA form, the CDR3 reads TGTGCCAGCAGTGCCGGTCAGTTACCTAACGAGCAGTACTTC. Translation gives CASSAGQLPNEQYF. V gene TRBV6-1 combines with J gene TRBJ2-7; no reliable D call. Germline CDR1 and CDR2: MNHNS and SASEGT. V lost 4 bases to trimming and J lost 5 bases, with 15 bases between them. The CDR3 runs 14 residues.

The chain links TRBV4-1 to TRBJ2-4; 7 nucleotides agree with TRBD2. Trimming at V came to 2 bases and at J to 0 bases, leaving 13 bases not matched to a gene. Germline V gene lookup returns CDR1 MGHRA and CDR2 YSYEKL. The CDR3 consists of 19 residues. The CDR3 loop is CASSQYIREAGLAKNIQYF. The CDR3 bases are TGCGCCAGCAGCCAATACATACGAGAAGCGGGATTAGCCAAAAACATTCAGTACTTC.

The chain employs TRBV28 and TRBJ1-2; TRBD1 matches at 7 bases. Per the germline V gene, CDR1 is MDHEN and CDR2 is SYDVKM. The CDR3 is made up of 18 amino acids. After removal of 6 bases from V and 1 base from J, the junction contained 17 bases not matched to a gene. In DNA, the CDR3 is TGTGCCAGCAGCCGAAGACAGGGCATTTCCCTATATAACTATGGCTACACCTTC. Translation: CASSRRQGISLYNYGYTF.

The V and J genes are TRBV7-3 and TRBJ2-1; 10 bases align to TRBD2. Germline V gene data show CDR1 as SGHTA and CDR2 as FQGTGA. After removal of 0 bases from V and 2 bases from J, the junction contained 4 bases not matched to a gene. This CDR3 comprises 17 residues. CDR3 in amino acids: CASSLTGLAGAYNEQFF. The CDR3 DNA is TGTGCCAGCAGCTTAACGGGGCTAGCGGGAGCCTACAATGAGCAGTTCTTC. Filled out from reference TRBV7-3 and TRBJ2-1, the complete variable domain reads GAGVSQTPSNKVTEKGKYVELRCDPISGHTALYWYRQSLGQGPEFLIYFQGTGAADDSGLPNDRFFAVRPEGSVSTLKIQRTERGDSAVYLCASSLTGLAGAYNEQFFGPGTRLTVL.

The chain has TRBV6-1 and TRBJ2-2, with TRBD2 matching 10 bases. J gave up 1 base and V 4 bases, and 3 bases lay outside the gene matches. The CDR3 runs 16 residues. Germline-derived CDR1 and CDR2 are MNHNS and SASEGT. This CDR3 is CASSVTSGLNTGELFF. CDR3 nucleotide sequence: TGTGCCAGCAGTGTGACTAGCGGGCTGAACACCGGGGAGCTGTTTTTT.

The chain couples TRBV11-2 to TRBJ2-7, with 8 positions matching TRBD2. Trimming took 1 base from V and 3 from J; bases not matched to a gene: 5. The CDR3 has 15 amino acids. Germline CDR1 is SGHAT and CDR2 is FQNNGV. This CDR3 is CASSLAIAGFYEQYF. In nucleotides, the CDR3 is TGTGCCAGCAGCTTAGCAATAGCGGGATTCTACGAGCAGTACTTC.

J is TRBJ2-7 and V is TRBV5-1, with D tentatively TRBD1 (6 bases). The germline CDR1 and CDR2 sequences are SGHRS and YFSETQ. The V and J ends lost 7 bases and 0 bases respectively, with 17 bases between them. The CDR3 totals 15 residues. CDR3 sequence reads: CASGPGQRSSYEQYF. CDR3 nucleotides: TGCGCCAGCGGTCCGGGACAAAGAAGCTCCTACGAGCAGTACTTC.

The rearrangement joins TRBV5-1 to TRBJ2-3, with 9 nucleotides matching TRBD2. Germline CDR1 reads SGHRS; CDR2 reads YFSETQ. The CDR3 covers 16 residues. The ends lost 3 bases at V and 2 bases at J; junction bases unmatched: 7. The CDR3 DNA reads as TGCGCCAGCAGCTCCCATAGCGGGAGCCCCACAGATACGCAGTATTTT. Residues: CASSSHSGSPTDTQYF.

This clone was found a few times. This sequence joins TRBV19 and TRBJ2-4; TRBD2 matches 10 bases. Germline-derived CDR1 and CDR2 are LNHDA and SQIVND (reference sequence). This CDR3 spans 20 amino acids. Unmatched junction bases numbered 14, after V lost 3 bases and J lost 0 bases. In DNA form, the CDR3 reads TGTGCCAGTAGTATGGATAGGGTAGCGGGAGGCCCCGTAGCCAAAAACATTCAGTACTTC. This gives the protein CASSMDRVAGGPVAKNIQYF.

This sequence joins TRBV19 and TRBJ2-1; 10 bases agree with TRBD2. Trimming at V came to 3 bases and at J to 7 bases, leaving 9 bases not matched to a gene. Germline V gives CDR1 LNHDA, CDR2 SQIVND (reference sequence). This CDR3 region has 16 residues. CDR3 amino acids: CASSIQLAGVWNEQFF. CDR3 in DNA: TGTGCCAGTAGTATCCAGCTAGCGGGAGTTTGGAATGAGCAGTTCTTC.

The V call is TRBV10-3, the J call TRBJ2-7; 10 nucleotides match TRBD2. The V and J ends lost 11 bases and 5 bases, in that order; junction bases with no gene match: 27. The CDR3 length is 19 residues. Germline lookup yields CDR1 ENHRY and CDR2 SYGVKD. As DNA, the CDR3 is TGTGCCGCCGGCGGGGGGTCTAAAACCTCACTAGCGGGATTCAACGAGCAGTACTTC. It is translated as CAAGGGSKTSLAGFNEQYF.

The chain uses TRBV5-1 and TRBJ2-5; possible D gene TRBD2, 6 bases. CDR1 is SGHRS and CDR2 is YFSETQ in the germline V gene. The CDR3 loop spans 14 amino acids. The ends were cut back, 6 bases at V and 2 bases at J, with 14 bases in the middle. CDR3 sequence (DNA): TGCGCCAGCATGGTGGTTAGCGGACAAGAGACCCAGTACTTC. Translated, it gives CASMVVSGQETQYF.

J is TRBJ2-5 and V is TRBV7-2; no clear D. The DNA end lines up better with TRBJ2-7; the J call may be wrong. CDR3 length: 13 residues. In germline, CDR1 is SGHTA, CDR2 FQGNSA. CDR3 protein: CASRSYPRYEQYF. Written as DNA, the CDR3 is TGTGCCAGCAGGTCCTACCCCAGGTACGAGCAGTACTTC.

This clone has a single count. The V call is TRBV11-3, the J call TRBJ2-1, with unresolved D. V lost 3 bases, J lost 8 bases, and 14 bases lay in between. The germline V gene has CDR1 SGHNT and CDR2 YENEEA. This CDR3 region has 14 residues. Here the CDR3 DNA reads TGTGCCAGCAGCTTCAACCGAGCGCTGGATGAGCAGTTCTTC. Translated, it gives CASSFNRALDEQFF.